Following are 13 T cell receptor beta chains from one sample sequenced in a study of blood T cell repertoires in COVID-19. Produced via immunoSEQ multiplex PCR; TCRdb's table is partial and in-frame only. The table records 83,000 or so clones, 82% of them present only once. The sample consisted of peripheral blood. The receptors shown here come from a human donor in a cohort sampled during active COVID-19.

This clone was seen more than once but under ten times. The genes are TRBV5-1 and TRBJ2-7; D perhaps matches TRBD2 (5 bases). The V gene lost 0 bases and the J gene lost 0 bases, with 10 bases spanning the gap. CDR1 SGHRS and CDR2 YFSETQ come from the germline V gene. The CDR3 contains 15 residues. CDR3 sequence: CASSLAGRGSYEQYF. The CDR3 region has the DNA TGCGCCAGCAGCTTGGCTGGACGGGGCTCCTACGAGCAGTACTTC.

This chain uses TRBV5-5 with TRBJ2-5; no clear D gene. The germline V gene has CDR1 SGHKS and CDR2 YYEKEE (reference sequence). This CDR3 contains 13 residues. V was shortened by 4 bases and J by 1 base, with 8 bases between the two germline ends. The CDR3, as DNA: TGTGCCAGCAGCGTACAGAGCCAAGAGACCCAGTACTTC. Translating gives CASSVQSQETQYF.

V gene TRBV7-3 combines with J gene TRBJ2-3, with 8 bases aligning to TRBD2. V shed 2 bases, J shed 1 base, and the junction held 5 bases outside the gene matches. CDR1 SGHTA and CDR2 FQGTGA come from the germline V gene. The CDR3 has 16 residues. Here the CDR3 reads CASSLGLRGGTDTQYF. CDR3 sequence (DNA): TGTGCCAGCAGCTTAGGGCTGCGGGGGGGCACAGATACGCAGTATTTT.

This clone was seen only a few times. This sequence joins TRBV3-1 (or the pseudogene TRBV3-2) and TRBJ2-4; TRBD2 aligns across 8 bases. CDR1 and CDR2 from the germline V gene are LGHDT and YNNKEL (reference sequence). The CDR3 loop spans 16 amino acids. J gave up 1 base and V 3 bases, and 5 bases lay outside the gene matches. CDR3 DNA: TGTGCCAGCAGCCACACGGGGGGGCAGGCCAAAAACATTCAGTACTTC. It translates to CASSHTGGQAKNIQYF.

The V and J genes are TRBV30 and TRBJ2-7; D perhaps matches TRBD1 (6 bases). The CDR3 runs to 13 residues. Between the trimmed V and J ends, which lost 5 bases and 3 bases, there was a span of 14 bases. Germline V gene data show CDR1 as GTSNPN and CDR2 as SVGIG (reference sequence). The CDR3 spells CAWEADRNYEQYF. In DNA, the CDR3 is TGTGCCTGGGAAGCGGACAGAAACTACGAGCAGTACTTC.

In DNA, the CDR3 is TGTGCCAGCAGCCAGAAAAGCGGGGGAGCCTACAATGAGCAGTTCTTC. Its protein is CASSQKSGGAYNEQFF. The V call is TRBV7-9, the J call TRBJ2-1, with 8 bases that match TRBD2. V dropped 5 bases and J dropped 2; count of bases not matched to a gene: 8. This CDR3 is built from 16 residues. Germline loops: CDR1 SEHNR, CDR2 FQNEAQ (reference sequence).

This clone has just one count. The chain links TRBV28 to TRBJ1-3, with 7 bases that match TRBD1. Trimming cost V 6 bases and J 3 bases; bases outside gene matches: 11. CDR1 is MDHEN and CDR2 is SYDVKM in the germline V gene. The CDR3 totals 16 residues. This chain's CDR3 is CASRGPGTDLGNTIYF. CDR3 in DNA: TGTGCCAGCAGAGGCCCCGGGACAGACCTTGGAAACACCATATATTTT. The variable domain in full, completed from reference TRBV28 and TRBJ1-3, reads DVKVTQSSRYLVKRTGEKVFLECVQDMDHENMFWYRQDPGLGLRLIYFSYDVKMKEKGDIPEGYSVSREKKERFSLILESASTNQTSMYLCASRGPGTDLGNTIYFGEGSWLTVV.

The genes are TRBV2 and TRBJ1-4; 10 positions match TRBD1. V lost 8 bases, J lost 10 bases, and 1 base stayed unmatched. Germline V gives CDR1 SNHLY, CDR2 FYNNEI. The CDR3 consists of 11 residues. The CDR3 DNA reads TGTGCCAGCGGGGACAGGGGAAAACTGTTTTTT. The encoded protein is CASGDRGKLFF.

The CDR3 spells CASSQRGGPGDTQYF. CDR3 coding DNA: TGTGCCAGCAGCCAAAGGGGGGGGCCTGGAGATACGCAGTATTTT. V is TRBV3-1 (or the pseudogene TRBV3-2) and J is TRBJ2-3; a weak D match, TRBD2 (7 bases). Deletions cut 2 bases from V and 5 bases from J, with 14 bases between. Germline-derived CDR1 and CDR2 are LGHDT and YNNKEL (reference sequence). The CDR3 totals 15 residues.

The CDR3 is CASSVGQSDTEAFF. Here the CDR3 DNA reads TGTGCCAGTAGTGTGGGACAGAGCGACACTGAAGCTTTCTTT. The chain couples TRBV19 to TRBJ1-1; TRBD1 matches at 7 bases. With 5 bases clipped from V and 3 bases from J, the junction kept 6 bases outside the gene matches. The CDR3 covers 14 residues. Germline V gene sequence: CDR1 LNHDA, CDR2 SQIVND (reference sequence).

The J gene is TRBJ2-1, the V gene TRBV20-1; possibly TRBD2 for D (5 bases). Germline V gives CDR1 DFQATT, CDR2 SNEGSKA (reference sequence). The CDR3 sequence is 17 residues long. Trimming removed 3 bases at V and 6 bases at J, with 24 bases between. The CDR3 here is CSASRRPSLTGANEQFF. Written as DNA, the CDR3 is TGCAGTGCTAGTAGGAGGCCTAGCCTAACTGGAGCCAATGAGCAGTTCTTC.

This clone came up once. This chain uses TRBV4-2 with TRBJ1-2; TRBD1 aligns across 9 bases. J gave up 3 bases and V 1 base, and 3 bases lay outside the gene matches. The CDR3 runs 15 residues. Germline CDR1 is LGHNA and CDR2 is YNFKEQ. CDR3 sequence (DNA): TGTGCCAGCAGCCAAGCTACAGGGGGCTACTATGGCTACACCTTC. Protein: CASSQATGGYYGYTF.

This clone was counted between two and nine times. Other DNA sequences from this sample encode an identical CDR3 as well. The V gene is TRBV6-5, the J gene TRBJ1-1; unclear D gene. Trimming took 7 bases from V and 1 from J, leaving 10 bases between them. CDR1 is MNHEY, CDR2 SVGAGI, per germline. The CDR3 loop spans 13 amino acids. The CDR3: CASMRQPNTEAFF. As DNA, the CDR3 is TGTGCCAGCATGCGGCAGCCGAACACTGAAGCTTTCTTT.